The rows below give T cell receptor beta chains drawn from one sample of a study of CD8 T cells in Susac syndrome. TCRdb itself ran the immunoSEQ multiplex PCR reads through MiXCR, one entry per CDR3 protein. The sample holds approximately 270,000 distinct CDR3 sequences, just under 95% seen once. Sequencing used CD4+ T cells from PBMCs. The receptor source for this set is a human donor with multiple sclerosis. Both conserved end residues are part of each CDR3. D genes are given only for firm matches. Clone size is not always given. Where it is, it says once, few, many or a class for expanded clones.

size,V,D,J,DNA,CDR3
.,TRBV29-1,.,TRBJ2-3,TGCAGCGTTGAGGGTATGGGCGGCACAGATACGCAGTATTTT,CSVEGMGGTDTQYF
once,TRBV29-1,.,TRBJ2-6,TGCAGCGTCCACAGCTCTGGGGCCAACGTCCTGACTTTC,CSVHSSGANVLTF
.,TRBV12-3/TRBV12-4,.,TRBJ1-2,TGTGCCAGCACCCGGACCCCTTCATTGGACTATGGCTACACCTTC,CASTRTPSLDYGYTF
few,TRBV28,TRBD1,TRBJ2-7,TGTGCCAGCGTTGTGGGACAGGGGTTCGAGCAGTACTTC,CASVVGQGFEQYF
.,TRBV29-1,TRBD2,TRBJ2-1,TGCAGCGTCCCTAGCGGGAGCTCGGATGAGCAGTTCTTC,CSVPSGSSDEQFF
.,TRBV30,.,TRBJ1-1,TGTGCCTGGAGTGTATCTCGGGCGGGGACTGAAGCTTTCTTT,CAWSVSRAGTEAFF
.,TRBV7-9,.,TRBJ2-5,TGTGCCAGCAGCTCCTGGAGGGACGAAGAGACCCAGTACTTC,CASSSWRDEETQYF
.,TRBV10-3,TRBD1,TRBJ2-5,TGTGCCATCAGCTCGACAGGGGCTTCAGAGACCCAGTACTTC,CAISSTGASETQYF
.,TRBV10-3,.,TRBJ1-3,TGTGCCTCGACACTTCAACCGAGCTCTGGAAACACCATATATTTT,CASTLQPSSGNTIYF
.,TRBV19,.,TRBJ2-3,TGTGCCAGTAGTGAGGCAGGATGGGGGACCACAGATACGCAGTATTTT,CASSEAGWGTTDTQYF
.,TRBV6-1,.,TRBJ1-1,TGTGCCAGCAGGGAGGGGTGGACTGAAGCTTTCTTT,CASREGWTEAFF
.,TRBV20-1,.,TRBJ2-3,TGCAGTGCTAGAGATCGGCGTATTAGCGCAGATACGCAGTATTTT,CSARDRRISADTQYF
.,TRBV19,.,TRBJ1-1,TGTGCCAGTAGCGCGGGACGGTACACTGAAGCTTTCTTT,CASSAGRYTEAFF
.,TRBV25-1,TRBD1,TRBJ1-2,TGTGCCAGCATGGAGGGACAGGGGACTTATGGCTACACCTTC,CASMEGQGTYGYTF
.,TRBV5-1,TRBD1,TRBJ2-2,TGCGCCAGCAGACCCGCGGGGACAGGTCAACTAAGGGCCGGGGAGCTGTTTTTT,CASRPAGTGQLRAGELFF
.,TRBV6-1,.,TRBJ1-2,TGTGCCAGCACGGGGGACGGTAACTATGGCTACACCTTC,CASTGDGNYGYTF
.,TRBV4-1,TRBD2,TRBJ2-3,TGCGCCAGCAGCCAAGAGGCGCCAGCGGGGCACACAGATACGCAGTATTTT,CASSQEAPAGHTDTQYF
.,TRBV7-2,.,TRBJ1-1,TGTGCCAGCAGCTCTCAGGGAGGCACTGAAGCTTTCTTT,CASSSQGGTEAFF
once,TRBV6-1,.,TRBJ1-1,TGTGCCAGCTGGGGCCCTCTCCGAGGGAACACTGAAGCTTTCTTT,CASWGPLRGNTEAFF
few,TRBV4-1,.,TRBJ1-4,TGCGCCAGCAGCGGTCCGGGACGAACTAATGAAAAACTGTTTTTT,CASSGPGRTNEKLFF
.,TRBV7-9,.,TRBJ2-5,TGTGCCAGCACATCGGGATTCTACCAAGAGACCCAGTACTTC,CASTSGFYQETQYF
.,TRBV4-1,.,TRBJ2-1,TGCGCCAGCAGCCAAGATGGAAATGAGCAGTTCTTC,CASSQDGNEQFF
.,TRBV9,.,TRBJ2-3,TGTGCCAGCAGCGTATCGGGGCGGGGGCACCTTGTCACAGATACGCAGTATTTT,CASSVSGRGHLVTDTQYF
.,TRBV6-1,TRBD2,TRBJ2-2,TGTGCCAGCCACCCACTAGCGGGGACGAACACCGGGGAGCTGTTTTTT,CASHPLAGTNTGELFF
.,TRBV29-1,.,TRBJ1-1,TGCAGCGCCGAAAAAGGGGGTCGAGACACTGAAGCTTTCTTT,CSAEKGGRDTEAFF
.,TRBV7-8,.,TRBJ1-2,TGTGCCAGCAGCCCGGGGTGGGCAGCACAGGGTAACTATGGCTACACCTTC,CASSPGWAAQGNYGYTF
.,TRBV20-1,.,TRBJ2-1,TGCAGTGCTAGAGATGCTAGAATAAATAGGAATGAGCAGTTCTTC,CSARDARINRNEQFF
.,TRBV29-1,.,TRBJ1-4,TGCAGCGTCGTCCTCCAGGGACCGCGGAGCGAAAAACTGTTTTTT,CSVVLQGPRSEKLFF
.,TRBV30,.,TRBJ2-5,TGTGCCTGGAGTGTAAGTACTCCTGTGCAAGAGACCCAGTACTTC,CAWSVSTPVQETQYF
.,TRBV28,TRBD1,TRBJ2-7,TGTGCCAGCAGTTATAACAGGGGCCACGAGCAGTACTTC,CASSYNRGHEQYF
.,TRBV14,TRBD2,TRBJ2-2,TGTGCCAGCAGGCCTAGCGGGTCGAACACCGGGGAGCTGTTTTTT,CASRPSGSNTGELFF
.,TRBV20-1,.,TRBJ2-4,TGCAGTGCGCCAGGGGCCCCGTTAGCCAAAAACATTCAGTACTTC,CSAPGAPLAKNIQYF
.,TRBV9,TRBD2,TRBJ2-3,TGTGCCAGCAGCGTAGAGACTAGCGGGAGGGATACGCAGTATTTT,CASSVETSGRDTQYF
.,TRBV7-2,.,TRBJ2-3,TGTGCCAGCAGCTCCTACTACGACAGCACAGATACGCAGTATTTT,CASSSYYDSTDTQYF
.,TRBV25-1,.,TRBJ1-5,TGTGCCAGCAGTGAACAGGGGAGAGAGCCCCAGCATTTT,CASSEQGREPQHF
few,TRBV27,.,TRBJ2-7,TGTGCCAGCAGCCCCTCCTACTTTAGGGAGCAGTACTTC,CASSPSYFREQYF
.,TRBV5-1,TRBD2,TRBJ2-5,TGCTCACTAGCGGGAGAACGGTTTGGAGTAGAGACCCAGTACTTC,CSLAGERFGVETQYF
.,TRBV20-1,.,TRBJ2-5,TGCAGTGCTACCCACTTGGGCGGGATGGAAGAGACCCAGTACTTC,CSATHLGGMEETQYF
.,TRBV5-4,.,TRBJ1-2,TGTGCCAGCAGCACAAAAAGGGCCTATGGCTACACCTTC,CASSTKRAYGYTF
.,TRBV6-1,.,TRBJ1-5,TGTGCCAGCAGTGCGGACCCGTGGGCAAATCAGCCCCAGCATTTT,CASSADPWANQPQHF
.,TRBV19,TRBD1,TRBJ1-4,TGTGCCAGTGACGACGGACAGGGGGCGCGGCTGGGGAATGAAAAACTGTTTTTT,CASDDGQGARLGNEKLFF
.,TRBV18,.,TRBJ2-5,TGTGCCAGCTCCCCAACGCCCCGGGTTGAGAGCCAGTACTTC,CASSPTPRVESQYF